This T cell receptor (beta chain) was obtained from a study of T cells of healthy individuals. This clonotype appeared a few times. The V gene's germline CDR1 is SGHRS and CDR2 YFSETQ. CDR3 length: 15 amino acids. V was clipped by 2 bases and J by 0 bases, with 9 bases between them. Each CDR3 protein gets one entry after TCRdb re-called the 5' RACE reads with MiXCR. Here the sample spans about 96,000 distinct CDR3 sequences, approximately 18% being singletons. The source is a human donor in good health. The chain has TRBV5-1 and TRBJ2-1; D not certain. DNA for the CDR3: TGCGCCAGCAGCTTTAAGCGAAGCTCCTACAATGAGCAGTTCTTC. Its translation is CASSFKRSSYNEQFF.